A single TCR beta chain is shown here with its context. The antigen remains unidentified. This CDR3 comprises 16 residues. After removal of 3 bases from V and 8 bases from J, the junction contained 13 bases not matched to a gene. CDR1 is MRHNA and CDR2 is SNTAGT in the germline V gene. This sample was included in a study of T cell responses to AZD1222 COVID-19 vaccine. Study-wide background: Second-dose schedules of about 4 or about 12 weeks were combined.

Libraries were prepared by immunoSEQ multiplex PCR; TCRdb keeps only in-frame clonotypes and omits some of them. Among more than 110,000 clones, around 93% were seen once, and the ten largest hold 2.5% to 3%. Study-level points and caveats: Just a handful of people given AZD1222 tested seropositive at baseline. Donors, mostly white British, included more females; clonal diversity was possibly underestimated.

This chain joins TRBV6-4 and TRBJ2-1; TRBD1 agrees at 7 bases. This material consisted of peripheral blood, taken on day 0 of AZD1222 vaccination. This sequence was found in an adult in good health. Here the CDR3 DNA reads TGTGCCAGCAGTGAGTCCGCCCAAACAGGGGCCGATGAGCAGTTCTTC. This gives the protein CASSESAQTGADEQFF.